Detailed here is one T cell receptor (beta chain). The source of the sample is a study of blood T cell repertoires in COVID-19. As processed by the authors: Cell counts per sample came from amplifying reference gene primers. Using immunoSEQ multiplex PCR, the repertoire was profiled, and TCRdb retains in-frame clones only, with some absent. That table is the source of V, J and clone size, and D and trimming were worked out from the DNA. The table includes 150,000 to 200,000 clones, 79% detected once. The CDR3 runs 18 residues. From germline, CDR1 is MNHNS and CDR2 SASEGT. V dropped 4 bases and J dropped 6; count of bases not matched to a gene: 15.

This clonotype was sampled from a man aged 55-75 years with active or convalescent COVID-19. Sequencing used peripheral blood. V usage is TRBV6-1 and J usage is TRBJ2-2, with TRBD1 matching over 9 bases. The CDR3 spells CASSVKGTGYPTAGELFF. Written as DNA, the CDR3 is TGTGCCAGCAGTGTAAAAGGGACAGGGTACCCCACCGCCGGGGAGCTGTTTTTT.